This TCR beta chain was profiled in a study of technical replicates of blood from a few donors. Profiled with immunoSEQ multiplex PCR; TCRdb holds only in-frame clones, not every one. Counted here are tens of thousands of clones, just under 95% occurring once; the ten biggest clones make up over 0.2%. Trimming stripped 3 bases from V and 6 bases from J, with 6 bases between. The CDR3 contains 11 residues. Germline assignment: CDR1 MGHRA and CDR2 YSYEKL. The sample consisted of T cells isolated from PBMCs. This sequence joins TRBV4-1 and TRBJ2-7, with D hard to call. This receptor was obtained from a human donor in good health. The CDR3 loop reads CASSQEFEQYF. The CDR3 region has the DNA TGCGCCAGCAGCCAGGAGTTCGAGCAGTACTTC.